This T cell receptor (beta chain) was found in a study of T cells in Graves' hyperthyroidism and ophthalmopathy. Notes on the study in general: Blood samples included most of the expanded thyroid clonotypes exceeding 0.001. Onset of ophthalmopathy came a median roughly 6 months after the model predicted it. Ophthalmopathy and stable hyperthyroidism were told apart by a 13 V-J model.

CDR3 length: 13 residues. Per germline, CDR1 DFQATT and CDR2 SNEGSKA (reference sequence). V lost 3 bases and J lost 2; bases outside the gene matches: 3. Comment on this clonotype: What it recognizes is unknown.

Clinicians diagnosed patients from clinical symptoms, serum thyroxine and TRAb, thyroid ultrasound and orbital computed tomography. Amplification of TCR beta CDR3 regions used RNA as the template. Researchers ran a first-round RT-PCR on the TCR CDR3 using the HTBI primer set. TCRdb re-derived calls from the multiplex PCR reads in MiXCR, one entry per CDR3 protein. The repertoire includes roughly 500,000 distinct CDR3 sequences, approximately 48% of them detected once, and around 44% sits in the top ten. What was sequenced was peripheral blood or thyroid tissue (not recorded which). This TCR was recovered from an adult woman with Graves' disease, either hyperthyroidism or ophthalmopathy (not recorded which). The rearrangement uses TRBV20-1 and TRBJ2-5, with 7 nucleotides matching TRBD1. Written as DNA, the CDR3 is TGCAGTGCTAGTTGGGGACAGCAAGAGACCCAGTACTTC. This codes for CSASWGQQETQYF.